A single sample is the source of the 19 T cell receptor beta chains below, sequenced in a study of shared clonotypes between healthy human individuals. Produced via immunoSEQ multiplex PCR; TCRdb's table is partial and in-frame only. The profile shows around 2,000,000 clones, over 85% of them singletons. The sequenced material came from naive CD4+ T cells sorted from blood. Subset denoted: CD45RA+ positively selected. The receptors here all came from a young man in good health.

This sequence joins TRBV5-1 and TRBJ2-5; 9 bases agree with TRBD2. CDR3 length equals 14 residues. The V gene end was trimmed by 2 bases and the J gene end by 5 bases; junction bases not matched to a gene: 4. Germline V gene sequence: CDR1 SGHRS, CDR2 YFSETQ. The CDR3 DNA sequence: TGCGCCAGCAGCTTATATAGCGGGAGCGAGACCCAGTACTTC. As protein: CASSLYSGSETQYF. The full variable domain, in which reference TRBV5-1 and TRBJ2-5 provide the parts outside the CDR3, is KAGVTQTPRYLIKTRGQQVTLSCSPISGHRSVSWYQQTPGQGLQFLFEYFSETQRNKGNFPGRFSGRQFSNSRSEMNVSTLELGDSALYLCASSLYSGSETQYFGPGTRLLVL.

For this clone: The same CDR3 also results from other DNA sequences found in this sample. This chain links TRBV7-2 with TRBJ2-5; TRBD2 agrees at 15 bases. The CDR3 is made up of 15 amino acids. J lost 5 bases, V lost 5 bases, and 3 bases had no gene match. Per the germline V gene, CDR1 is SGHTA and CDR2 is FQGNSA. For the CDR3, the DNA is TGTGCCAGCAGCCGCGGACTAGCGGGGGGGGAGACCCAGTACTTC. It specifies CASSRGLAGGETQYF. Drawing the rest from reference TRBV7-2 and TRBJ2-5, the complete variable domain is GAGVSQSPSNKVTEKGKDVELRCDPISGHTALYWYRQSLGQGLEFLIYFQGNSAPDKSGLPSDRFSAERTGGSVSTLTIQRTQQEDSAVYLCASSRGLAGGETQYFGPGTRLLVL.

Points on this clone: The identical CDR3 is also encoded by other nucleotide sequences in the sample. CDR3 loop: CASSLGQGNEKLFF. In DNA form, the CDR3 reads TGTGCCAGCAGCCTCGGACAGGGAAATGAAAAACTGTTTTTT. The rearrangement links TRBV7-9 to TRBJ1-4; TRBD1 matches at 8 bases. The germline V gene encodes CDR1 SEHNR and CDR2 FQNEAQ (reference sequence). There are 14 residues in the CDR3. With 5 bases clipped from V and 5 bases from J, the junction kept 4 bases outside the gene matches.

With respect to this clone: A read error may account for a junction end that differs from germline. The chain links TRBV7-7 to TRBJ2-7, with 9 bases that match TRBD2. CDR3 size: 18 residues. Germline V gene sequence: CDR1 SSHAT, CDR2 FNYEAQ (reference sequence). The CDR3 DNA is TGTGCTAGCAGGGGGGGAAAGGCTAGCGGGACGCGCTCCTACGAGCAGTACTTC. It yields the protein CASRGGKASGTRSYEQYF.

The genes are TRBV7-3 and TRBJ2-2; possibly TRBD2 for D (5 bases). Trimming pared 9 bases from V and 2 bases from J, leaving 13 bases between. Germline V lookup: CDR1 SGHTA, CDR2 FQGTGA. This CDR3 spans 14 amino acids. CDR3 protein: CASERTFNTGELFF. The CDR3 DNA is TGTGCCAGTGAAAGGACTTTTAACACCGGGGAGCTGTTTTTT.

The CDR3 here is CASSIGTSGGVEQFF. In nucleotides, the CDR3 is TGTGCCAGTAGTATCGGGACTAGCGGGGGTGTCGAGCAGTTCTTC. The J gene is TRBJ2-1, the V gene TRBV19; TRBD2 matches at 14 bases. Germline CDR1 and CDR2: LNHDA and SQIVND (reference sequence). The length of the CDR3 is 15 residues. Germline trimming cut 3 bases from V and 10 bases from J; bases unmatched to any gene: 5.

This chain uses TRBV29-1 with TRBJ2-1; 10 bases agree with TRBD2. Germline loops: CDR1 SQVTM, CDR2 ANQGSEA. This CDR3 is built from 13 residues. Losses at the gene ends were 7 bases for V and 8 bases for J; bases not matched to a gene: 8. The CDR3 sequence: CSASAGGPYEQFF. The CDR3 bases are TGCAGCGCTTCAGCGGGGGGGCCCTATGAGCAGTTCTTC.

The rearrangement uses TRBV7-7 and TRBJ1-3; D remains unclear. The CDR3 has 12 amino acids. Germline CDR1 is SSHAT and CDR2 is FNYEAQ (reference sequence). This chain's CDR3 is CASQRSGNTIYF. The CDR3 DNA is TGTGCTAGCCAGAGATCTGGAAACACCATATATTTT.

This rearrangement joins TRBV4-3 to TRBJ2-5, with D tentatively TRBD1 or TRBD2 (6 bases each). This CDR3 region has 16 residues. Germline values: CDR1 LGHNA, CDR2 YSLEER. Trimming pared 6 bases from V and 9 bases from J, leaving 26 bases between. CDR3 loop: CASRQYYVGGKGAQYF. CDR3 sequence (DNA): TGCGCCAGCAGACAATATTACGTGGGGGGCAAGGGGGCCCAGTACTTC.

The chain employs TRBV6-1 and TRBJ1-6; D remains ambiguous. This CDR3 spans 14 amino acids. With 5 bases removed from V and 5 bases from J, the gap between germline ends came to 10 bases. CDR1 and CDR2 from the germline V gene are MNHNS and SASEGT. The CDR3 sequence is CASSSTVNNSPLHF. The CDR3 DNA sequence: TGTGCCAGCAGTTCGACCGTGAATAATTCACCCCTCCACTTT.

The rearrangement links TRBV7-9 to TRBJ2-2; tentative D call: TRBD2 (5 bases). This CDR3 contains 15 residues. Germline lookup yields CDR1 SEHNR and CDR2 FQNEAQ (reference sequence). V was pared by 7 bases and J by 4 bases, with 16 bases between. DNA for the CDR3: TGTGCCAGCATCCCCCCGACCCGGGGCACCGGGGAGCTGTTTTTT. It translates to CASIPPTRGTGELFF.

The gene calls are TRBV6-4 and TRBJ2-3; D tentatively reads TRBD1 or TRBD2 (5 bases each). Trimming removed 7 bases at V and 2 bases at J, with 10 bases between. The germline V gene encodes CDR1 MRHNA and CDR2 SNTAGT. The CDR3 covers 13 residues. In nucleotides, the CDR3 is TGTGCCAGCATGGGGGAAAACACAGATACGCAGTATTTT. Translation: CASMGENTDTQYF.

The chain combines TRBV19 with TRBJ2-1; 12 bases are shared with TRBD2. The CDR3 is made up of 14 amino acids. In germline, CDR1 is LNHDA, CDR2 SQIVND (reference sequence). Trimming took 3 bases from V and 10 from J; bases not matched to a gene: 4. The CDR3 DNA reads TGTGCCAGTAGTATCCCCGGACTAGCGGGAGAGCAGTTCTTC. Protein sequence: CASSIPGLAGEQFF.

The V call is TRBV7-6, the J call TRBJ2-7; tentatively, D is TRBD1 (5 bases). The CDR3 loop spans 14 amino acids. Trimming took off 5 bases at V and 0 bases at J, with 11 bases between the two ends. Germline V lookup: CDR1 SGHVS, CDR2 FNYEAQ. CDR3 DNA sequence: TGTGCCAGCAGCACTGGACACCTCTCCTACGAGCAGTACTTC. Amino acid sequence: CASSTGHLSYEQYF.

The rearrangement joins TRBV4-3 to TRBJ1-5; D may be TRBD1 (6 bases). The CDR3 contains 16 residues. CDR1 is LGHNA, CDR2 YSLEER, per germline. The V end lost 0 bases, the J end lost 1 base, and 10 bases lay between the germline ends. The CDR3 sequence: CASSQDWTVSNQPQHF. The CDR3 DNA sequence: TGCGCCAGCAGCCAAGATTGGACAGTCAGCAATCAGCCCCAGCATTTT.

The V gene is TRBV9, the J gene TRBJ1-5, with D uncertain. Trimming removed 4 bases at V and 4 bases at J, with 15 bases between. CDR1 and CDR2 from the germline V gene are SGDLS and YYNGEE. CDR3 length: 15 residues. The CDR3 bases are TGTGCCAGCAGCCGGACCCCCTTGGGAAATCAGCCCCAGCATTTT. It translates to CASSRTPLGNQPQHF.

The chain couples TRBV4-3 to TRBJ2-2; D unclear. Deletions cut 0 bases from V and 0 bases from J, with 5 bases between. Germline V CDR1 and CDR2: LGHNA, YSLEER. The CDR3 length is 15 residues. The CDR3: CASSQELSNTGELFF. CDR3 DNA: TGCGCCAGCAGCCAAGAGCTATCGAACACCGGGGAGCTGTTTTTT.

J is TRBJ1-4 and V is TRBV19; D is ambiguous. From germline, CDR1 is LNHDA and CDR2 SQIVND (reference sequence). V lost 7 bases and J 9 bases, leaving 18 bases between the germline ends. The CDR3 has 14 amino acids. The CDR3 region is CASTLSVTTQKLFF. CDR3 coding DNA: TGTGCCAGTACTCTCTCGGTGACAACACAAAAACTGTTTTTT.

This chain connects TRBV5-4 to TRBJ2-5; TRBD1 aligns across 8 bases. Germline V gene lookup returns CDR1 SGHNT and CDR2 YYREEE (reference sequence). This CDR3 is built from 16 residues. Unmatched junction bases numbered 6, after V lost 0 bases and J lost 2 bases. The CDR3 DNA sequence: TGTGCCAGCAGCTTGGCCGTAGGGACAGGTCAAGAGACCCAGTACTTC. Translating gives CASSLAVGTGQETQYF.